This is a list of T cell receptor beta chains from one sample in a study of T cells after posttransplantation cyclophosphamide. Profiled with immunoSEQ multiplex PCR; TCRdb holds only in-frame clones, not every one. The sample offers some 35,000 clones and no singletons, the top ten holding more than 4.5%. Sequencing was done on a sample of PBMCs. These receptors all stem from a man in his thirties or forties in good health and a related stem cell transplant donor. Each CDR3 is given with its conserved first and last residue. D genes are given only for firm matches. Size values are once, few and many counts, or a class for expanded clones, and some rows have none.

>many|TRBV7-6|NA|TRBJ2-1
TGTGCCAGCAGCCCAAGGGGGCTAGCGGGCTACTGGTTCTTC
CASSPRGLAGYWFF
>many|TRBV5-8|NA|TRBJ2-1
TGTGCCAGCAGTTTCATGACAGGGAGGGATGAGCAGTTCTTC
CASSFMTGRDEQFF
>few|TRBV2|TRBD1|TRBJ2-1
TGTGCCAGCAGTGAACGGACAGGGGGCTTCTTC
CASSERTGGFF
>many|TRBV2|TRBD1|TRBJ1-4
TGTGGCAGTAAGCTACGGGACAGGGACGAAAAACTGTTTTTT
CGSKLRDRDEKLFF
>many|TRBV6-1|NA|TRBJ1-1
TGTGCCAGCAGTGAAGTTCCCCAGGGGCTTGAAGCTTTCTTT
CASSEVPQGLEAFF
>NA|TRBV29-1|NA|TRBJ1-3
TGCAGCGTTAAGACAGAGTACTCTGGAAACACCATATATTTT
CSVKTEYSGNTIYF
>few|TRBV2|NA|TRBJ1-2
TGTGCCAGCAGTGAGGAGCGACTCTATGGCTACACCTTC
CASSEERLYGYTF
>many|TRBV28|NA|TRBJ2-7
TGTGCCAGCAGCGAGACAGGAGACTACGAGCAGTACTTC
CASSETGDYEQYF
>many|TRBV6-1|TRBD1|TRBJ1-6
TGTGCCAGCATTAGCAGGACAGGGATTTCACCCCTCCACTTT
CASISRTGISPLHF
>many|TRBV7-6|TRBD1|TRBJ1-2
TGTGCCAGCAGCTTAGGACAGGGAGTAGGCTATGGCTACACCTTC
CASSLGQGVGYGYTF
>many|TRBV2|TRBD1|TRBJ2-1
TGTGCCAGCAGCCCCCAAGGGGGCAGTGGATCCTACAATGAGCAGTTCTTC
CASSPQGGSGSYNEQFF
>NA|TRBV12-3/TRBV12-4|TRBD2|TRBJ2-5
TGTGCCAGCAGTTTAATCCTATCTAGCGGGGGGCCTGTCGGAGAGACCCAGTACTTC
CASSLILSSGGPVGETQYF
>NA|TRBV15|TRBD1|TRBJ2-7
TGTGCCACCAGCAGAGATCGGGACAGGATCAGCGAGCAGTACTTC
CATSRDRDRISEQYF
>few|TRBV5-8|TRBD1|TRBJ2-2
TGTGCCAGCAGATTCGGGACAGGGACGAACACCGGGGAGCTGTTTTTT
CASRFGTGTNTGELFF
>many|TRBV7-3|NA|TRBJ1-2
TGTGCCAGCAGCTTATCCCCAGGGGTAGGCTATGGCTACACCTTC
CASSLSPGVGYGYTF
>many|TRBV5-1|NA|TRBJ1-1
TGCGCCAGCAGCGTAGGACTCGAAAACACTGAAGCTTTCTTT
CASSVGLENTEAFF
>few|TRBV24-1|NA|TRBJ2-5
TGTGCCACCAGTGATTCGAGGACTGGGGAAGAGACCCAGTACTTC
CATSDSRTGEETQYF
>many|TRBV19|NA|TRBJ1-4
TGTGCCACCGGGGGTAGGGACGCCACTGAAAAACTGTTTTTT
CATGGRDATEKLFF